A selection of T cell receptor beta chains follows, all from one sample in a study of T cell changes during pregnancy in multiple sclerosis. Only in-frame clones appear in the TCRdb table, and some are missing; sequencing was by immunoSEQ multiplex PCR. The table shows 65,000 to 90,000 clones, with roughly 92% occurring only once. The material was peripheral blood, obtained in the second trimester of pregnancy. The source of these receptors is a female donor with multiple sclerosis, enrolled in a pregnancy study. Both conserved end residues are part of each CDR3. A D gene is named only where the DNA matches it firmly. Clone size, where shown, is once, few, many, or a class for clones that have expanded.

V: TRBV6-6; size: few; J: TRBJ1-1; D: .; CDR3: CAIRQSLNTEAFF; DNA: TGTGCCATCCGACAGAGCTTGAACACTGAAGCTTTCTTT
V: TRBV6-4; size: .; J: TRBJ1-1; D: .; CDR3: CASKEGLNTEAFF; DNA: TGTGCCAGCAAGGAGGGATTGAACACTGAAGCTTTCTTT
V: TRBV9; size: .; J: TRBJ2-7; D: .; CDR3: CASSVDWSGEKQYF; DNA: TGTGCCAGCAGCGTAGACTGGTCGGGAGAGAAGCAGTACTTC
V: TRBV14; size: .; J: TRBJ2-3; D: .; CDR3: CASSRGSIQGDTQYF; DNA: TGTGCCAGCAGCCGAGGATCTATACAGGGCGATACGCAGTATTTT
V: TRBV9; size: .; J: TRBJ2-2; D: .; CDR3: CASSPWTAPNTGELFF; DNA: TGTGCCAGCAGCCCTTGGACAGCCCCGAACACCGGGGAGCTGTTTTTT
V: TRBV18; size: .; J: TRBJ1-2; D: .; CDR3: CASSPDRIYGYTF; DNA: TGTGCCAGCTCACCAGACAGAATCTATGGCTACACCTTC
V: TRBV10-3; size: .; J: TRBJ1-2; D: .; CDR3: CAINEQGRDGYTF; DNA: TGTGCCATCAATGAACAGGGTAGGGACGGCTACACCTTC
V: TRBV7-3; size: .; J: TRBJ2-1; D: TRBD2; CDR3: CASSIATSGEQFF; DNA: TGTGCCAGCAGCATTGCTACTAGCGGGGAGCAGTTCTTC
V: TRBV4-3; size: .; J: TRBJ1-1; D: .; CDR3: CASRHTGRAEAFF; DNA: TGCGCCAGCAGACATACAGGAAGGGCGGAAGCTTTCTTT
V: TRBV7-3; size: .; J: TRBJ2-3; D: .; CDR3: CASSLGGPRDTQYF; DNA: TGTGCCAGCAGCCTGGGTGGTCCGAGGGATACGCAGTATTTT
V: TRBV14; size: .; J: TRBJ2-1; D: TRBD2; CDR3: CASSQSWTELSGGVYNEQFF; DNA: TGTGCCAGCAGCCAAAGCTGGACAGAACTTAGCGGGGGGGTCTACAATGAGCAGTTCTTC
V: TRBV29-1; size: .; J: TRBJ2-1; D: TRBD2; CDR3: CSVWGLAGINEQFF; DNA: TGCAGCGTCTGGGGACTAGCGGGGATCAATGAGCAGTTCTTC
V: TRBV9; size: .; J: TRBJ1-2; D: TRBD1; CDR3: CASSDRDREEGYTF; DNA: TGTGCCAGCAGCGATCGGGACAGGGAGGAGGGCTACACCTTC
V: TRBV2; size: .; J: TRBJ1-5; D: .; CDR3: CASTEGSRPQHF; DNA: TGTGCCTCGACGGAGGGATCACGGCCCCAGCATTTT
V: TRBV15; size: .; J: TRBJ1-1; D: .; CDR3: CATSQAGSGEAFF; DNA: TGTGCCACCAGCCAGGCGGGGAGTGGTGAAGCTTTCTTT
V: TRBV6-5; size: .; J: TRBJ1-1; D: .; CDR3: CASSSSMNTEAFF; DNA: TGTGCCAGCAGTTCGAGCATGAACACTGAAGCTTTCTTT
V: TRBV2; size: .; J: TRBJ1-5; D: .; CDR3: CASRGRIFGNQPQHF; DNA: TGTGCCAGCAGGGGGCGTATTTTTGGCAATCAGCCCCAGCATTTT
V: TRBV25-1; size: .; J: TRBJ1-2; D: .; CDR3: CASSDWANNGYTF; DNA: TGTGCCAGCAGTGACTGGGCCAACAATGGCTACACCTTC
V: TRBV7-7; size: .; J: TRBJ1-5; D: TRBD1; CDR3: CASRLSRGPNQPQHF; DNA: TGTGCCAGCAGGCTATCAAGGGGGCCCAATCAGCCCCAGCATTTT
V: TRBV10-3; size: once; J: TRBJ2-3; D: TRBD2; CDR3: CATRTSGSRTDTQYF; DNA: TGTGCCACCCGGACTAGCGGGAGCCGAACAGATACGCAGTATTTT
V: TRBV7-3; size: .; J: TRBJ2-2; D: TRBD1; CDR3: CASSLERDSVTGELFF; DNA: TGTGCCAGCAGCTTGGAGAGGGACAGTGTTACCGGGGAGCTGTTTTTT
V: TRBV7-9; size: once; J: TRBJ2-1; D: TRBD2; CDR3: CASSLGRIGTSGTYNEQFF; DNA: TGTGCCAGCAGCTTAGGACGAATAGGGACTAGCGGGACCTACAATGAGCAGTTCTTC